These 23 T cell receptor beta chains came from one sample sequenced in a study of response to subunit inactivated influenza vaccine. Using its own MiXCR run on the RT-PCR reads, TCRdb lists one record per CDR3 protein. Seen here are 860,000 or so distinct CDR3 sequences, about 20% observed once, and the top ten hold around 9.6%. The sequences come from PBMCs from blood, collected roughly 5 days after vaccination. All receptors come from a man between 45 and 60 years old who received an inactivated influenza vaccine.

A few counts support this clonotype. The V gene is TRBV12-3 or TRBV12-4, the J gene TRBJ2-3; perhaps D is TRBD1 or TRBD2 (6 bases each). The V and J ends lost 0 bases and 1 base respectively, with 14 bases between them. The CDR3 consists of 17 residues. The DNA of the CDR3 is TGTGCCAGCAGTTTAGCGGGGGGCACTTTGGGCACAGATACGCAGTATTTT. Translating gives CASSLAGGTLGTDTQYF.

This clonotype was recorded many times. The chain has TRBV20-1 and TRBJ2-1; D gene unclear. The CDR3 extends over 16 amino acids. Germline V gene sequence: CDR1 DFQATT, CDR2 SNEGSKA (reference sequence). V dropped 1 base and J dropped 0 bases, with 13 bases sitting between them. DNA of the CDR3: TGCAGTGCTAGAGGGGCGACTCATAACTCCTACAATGAGCAGTTCTTC. Its protein is CSARGATHNSYNEQFF.

The chain carries TRBV6-4 and TRBJ2-7; D might be TRBD1 (6 bases). V was cut by 2 bases and J by 2 bases, with 19 bases left in between. The CDR3 consists of 17 residues. Germline CDR1 reads MRHNA; CDR2 reads SNTAGT. CDR3 nucleotides: TGTGCCAGCAGTGACGGCTTAATGTTGGCAGGGGCCTACGAGCAGTACTTC. Translated: CASSDGLMLAGAYEQYF.

The chain combines TRBV4-3 with TRBJ2-2, with 10 bases fitting TRBD1. Germline values: CDR1 LGHNA, CDR2 YSLEER. Germline trimming cut 3 bases from V and 7 bases from J; bases unmatched to any gene: 8. The CDR3 extends over 16 amino acids. The CDR3 region has the DNA TGCGCCAGCAGCCAGAAGGGACAGGGGATCTACGGGGAGCTGTTTTTT. Amino acid sequence: CASSQKGQGIYGELFF.

The V and J genes are TRBV29-1 and TRBJ1-5; 7 bases align to TRBD1. The CDR3 totals 13 residues. With V trimmed by 5 bases and J by 3 bases, 4 bases remained unmatched. Germline assignment: CDR1 SQVTM and CDR2 ANQGSEA. CDR3 nucleotide sequence: TGCAGCGTTTCACAGGGGAACAATCAGCCCCAGCATTTT. This codes for CSVSQGNNQPQHF.

This clonotype has just a few counts. The chain employs TRBV10-3 and TRBJ2-7; D possibly corresponds to TRBD1 (5 bases). V lost 4 bases, J lost 6 bases, and 13 bases lay in between. The CDR3 spans 13 residues. Germline loops: CDR1 ENHRY, CDR2 SYGVKD. CDR3 in amino acids: CAISVSTQGEQYF. In DNA, the CDR3 is TGTGCCATCAGTGTATCTACCCAGGGCGAGCAGTACTTC.

The chain combines TRBV9 with TRBJ2-1; 8 bases agree with TRBD2. Germline V CDR1 and CDR2: SGDLS, YYNGEE. After removal of 4 bases from V and 4 bases from J, the junction contained 4 bases not matched to a gene. The CDR3 totals 14 residues. CDR3 coding DNA: TGTGCCAGCAGCCCCCAGCGGGAGTACAATGAGCAGTTCTTC. Residues: CASSPQREYNEQFF.

The chain joins TRBV20-1 to TRBJ2-6; TRBD2 matches 7 bases. From germline, CDR1 is DFQATT and CDR2 SNEGSKA (reference sequence). V shed 3 bases, J shed 0 bases, and the junction held 5 bases outside the gene matches. The CDR3 length is 16 residues. CDR3 bases: TGCAGTGCTAGCGGGGGGATCCACTCTGGGGCCAACGTCCTGACTTTC. Protein product: CSASGGIHSGANVLTF.

The CDR3 bases are TGTGCCAGCAGTTTAATGGCGGGAGGGAGCACCGGGGAGCTGTTTTTT. Translating gives CASSLMAGGSTGELFF. J is TRBJ2-2 and V is TRBV12-3 or TRBV12-4; 9 nucleotides line up with TRBD2. The CDR3 is made up of 16 amino acids. V trimming: 2 bases; J trimming: 4 bases; junction bases outside the gene matches: 5.

This clonotype was seen more than once but under ten times. J is TRBJ2-2 and V is TRBV5-1; TRBD1 matches 9 bases. This CDR3 has 15 amino acids. Trimming removed 0 bases from V and 6 bases from J; junction bases left unmatched: 3. Germline CDR1 is SGHRS and CDR2 is YFSETQ. CDR3 sequence reads: CASSLATGGSGELFF. The CDR3 DNA reads as TGCGCCAGCAGCTTGGCTACAGGGGGCTCCGGGGAGCTGTTTTTT.

The chain combines TRBV20-1 with TRBJ1-3; no definite D call. V lost 6 bases and J 0 bases, leaving 12 bases between the germline ends. The CDR3 extends over 14 amino acids. CDR1 and CDR2 (germline): DFQATT, SNEGSKA (reference sequence). The CDR3 sequence is CSALGPNSGNTIYF. CDR3 nucleotides: TGCAGTGCCCTCGGACCGAACTCTGGAAACACCATATATTTT.

There are many counts of this clonotype. The chain employs TRBV5-1 and TRBJ1-6; perhaps TRBD1 as D (5 bases). The CDR3 is 17 amino acids. Germline V gene data show CDR1 as SGHRS and CDR2 as YFSETQ. Deletions cut 3 bases from V and 0 bases from J, with 13 bases between. The chain's CDR3 is CASSSGLLDSYNSPLHF. The CDR3 nucleotides are TGCGCCAGCAGCTCGGGACTGCTAGACTCCTATAATTCACCCCTCCACTTT.

This rearrangement joins TRBV4-3 to TRBJ2-1; a weak D match, TRBD1 (5 bases). The germline V gene encodes CDR1 LGHNA and CDR2 YSLEER. With 3 bases removed from V and 2 bases from J, the gap between germline ends came to 11 bases. The CDR3 has 15 residues. CDR3 amino acids: CASSHNTGTYNEQFF. The CDR3 DNA is TGCGCCAGCAGCCATAATACAGGTACCTACAATGAGCAGTTCTTC.

The table lists this clonotype with many counts. V gene TRBV6-1 combines with J gene TRBJ1-1; TRBD1 matches at 8 bases. V lost 7 bases and J lost 4; bases outside the gene matches: 8. Germline V gene sequence: CDR1 MNHNS, CDR2 SASEGT. The CDR3 runs to 14 residues. The CDR3 protein is CASTHRQGITEAFF. CDR3 nucleotide sequence: TGTGCCAGCACTCACAGACAGGGGATCACTGAAGCTTTCTTT.

The sample holds a few counts of this clonotype. The chain joins TRBV20-1 to TRBJ2-7; 8 bases fit TRBD2. The CDR3 length is 12 residues. CDR1 and CDR2 (germline): DFQATT, SNEGSKA (reference sequence). Unmatched junction bases numbered 1, after V lost 3 bases and J lost 3 bases. The chain's CDR3 is CSASGGGYEQYF. The CDR3 DNA sequence: TGCAGTGCTAGCGGGGGGGGCTACGAGCAGTACTTC.

This chain joins TRBV5-1 and TRBJ2-3; D remains ambiguous. Germline lookup yields CDR1 SGHRS and CDR2 YFSETQ. CDR3 size: 13 residues. Trimming removed 3 bases at V and 4 bases at J, with 9 bases between. CDR3 nucleotide sequence: TGCGCCAGCAGCTCCTCAGACGCAGATACGCAGTATTTT. It is translated as CASSSSDADTQYF.

This chain uses TRBV5-1 with TRBJ2-3; D ambiguous. CDR3 size: 13 residues. V shed 0 bases and J shed 7 bases, with 9 bases lying between them. The V gene's germline CDR1 is SGHRS and CDR2 YFSETQ. The CDR3 loop reads CASSLESGHTQYF. CDR3 coding DNA: TGCGCCAGCAGCTTGGAATCCGGACATACGCAGTATTTT.

This clonotype appeared a few times. The chain combines TRBV27 with TRBJ2-1; maybe TRBD2 (6 bases). The CDR3 covers 13 residues. CDR1 and CDR2 (germline): MNHEY, SMNVEV (reference sequence). Trimming pared 3 bases from V and 12 bases from J, leaving 15 bases between. The CDR3 sequence: CASSFGGTMRQFF. In DNA, the CDR3 is TGTGCCAGCAGTTTTGGGGGGACCATGAGGCAGTTCTTC.

This clonotype was seen more than once but under ten times. The chain is built from TRBV5-1 and TRBJ2-7; D remains unclear. Trimming pared 0 bases from V and 3 bases from J, leaving 10 bases between. Per the germline V gene, CDR1 is SGHRS and CDR2 is YFSETQ. The CDR3 covers 14 residues. The CDR3 DNA is TGCGCCAGCAGCTTGGATAACTTAAGCTACGAGCAGTACTTC. It specifies CASSLDNLSYEQYF. The full variable domain, its missing parts supplied by reference TRBV5-1 and TRBJ2-7, is KAGVTQTPRYLIKTRGQQVTLSCSPISGHRSVSWYQQTPGQGLQFLFEYFSETQRNKGNFPGRFSGRQFSNSRSEMNVSTLELGDSALYLCASSLDNLSYEQYFGPGTRLTVT.

The table lists this clonotype with a few counts. This sequence joins TRBV29-1 and TRBJ2-7; 8 nucleotides align to TRBD1. CDR3 length: 13 residues. The germline V gene encodes CDR1 SQVTM and CDR2 ANQGSEA. V dropped 7 bases and J dropped 6; count of bases not matched to a gene: 11. The CDR3 reads CSGKDRESREQYF. The CDR3 DNA follows: TGCAGCGGCAAGGACAGGGAGTCGCGCGAGCAGTACTTC.

This sequence joins TRBV4-2 and TRBJ2-5; 7 positions match TRBD1. The V gene end was trimmed by 4 bases and the J gene end by 2 bases; junction bases not matched to a gene: 10. CDR1 is LGHNA, CDR2 YNFKEQ, per germline. The CDR3 consists of 16 residues. CDR3 DNA: TGTGCCAGCAGCCGCAGGGGGTTGACGGGTCAAGAGACCCAGTACTTC. Its translation: CASSRRGLTGQETQYF.

CDR3 residues: CASSLRREVRADTQYF. DNA of the CDR3: TGTGCCAGCAGCTTAAGGCGGGAGGTGAGGGCAGATACGCAGTATTTT. V and J are TRBV7-2 and TRBJ2-3; 8 bases are a match to TRBD2. CDR1 and CDR2 from the germline V gene are SGHTA and FQGNSA. V lost 2 bases to trimming and J lost 4 bases; unmatched junction nucleotides: 8. CDR3 size: 16 residues.

This clonotype has a handful of counts. The chain links TRBV28 to TRBJ2-7; 10 positions agree with TRBD2. CDR3 length: 17 residues. V was pared by 1 base and J by 0 bases, with 6 bases of the junction left unmatched. Germline lookup yields CDR1 MDHEN and CDR2 SYDVKM. The CDR3, as DNA: TGTGCCAGCAGTTTATTTGGACTAGCGGAACACTCCTACGAGCAGTACTTC. Protein product: CASSLFGLAEHSYEQYF. Full variable domain (outside the CDR3, taken from reference TRBV28 and TRBJ2-7): DVKVTQSSRYLVKRTGEKVFLECVQDMDHENMFWYRQDPGLGLRLIYFSYDVKMKEKGDIPEGYSVSREKKERFSLILESASTNQTSMYLCASSLFGLAEHSYEQYFGPGTRLTVT.